The rows below give T cell receptor beta chains drawn from one sample of a study of blood T cell repertoires in COVID-19. The protocol was immunoSEQ multiplex PCR, while the TCRdb copy is restricted to in-frame clones and leaves out a portion. Here the sample spans about 280,000 clones, roughly 87% being singletons. The sequencing input was peripheral blood. The receptors here all came from a man in his late teens or twenties with active or convalescent COVID-19. CDR3s include the opening cysteine and the closing phenylalanine or tryptophan. A D gene is named only where the DNA matches it firmly. Rows may omit the clone size; those that give it use once, few, many or a size class.

abundance: .
d_gene: TRBD1
v_gene: TRBV4-1
j_gene: TRBJ1-2
CDR3aa: CASSQVQGAGYGYTF
CDR3nt: TGCGCCAGCAGCCAAGTGCAGGGGGCAGGCTATGGCTACACCTTC

abundance: .
d_gene: TRBD1
v_gene: TRBV6-2/TRBV6-3
j_gene: TRBJ2-7
CDR3aa: CASSYGTGGIYEQYF
CDR3nt: TGTGCCAGCAGTTACGGGACAGGGGGTATCTACGAGCAGTACTTC

abundance: .
d_gene: TRBD1
v_gene: TRBV5-4
j_gene: TRBJ2-7
CDR3aa: CASSFRDRGPYEQYF
CDR3nt: TGTGCCAGCAGCTTCAGGGACAGGGGCCCCTACGAGCAGTACTTC

abundance: .
d_gene: .
v_gene: TRBV6-5
j_gene: TRBJ2-5
CDR3aa: CASTVLGPRETQYF
CDR3nt: TGTGCCAGCACTGTACTGGGGCCTAGGGAGACCCAGTACTTC

abundance: .
d_gene: .
v_gene: TRBV2
j_gene: TRBJ1-5
CDR3aa: CASSDSGVRQPQHF
CDR3nt: TGTGCCAGCAGTGATTCAGGGGTCAGGCAGCCCCAGCATTTT

abundance: .
d_gene: .
v_gene: TRBV9
j_gene: TRBJ1-2
CDR3aa: CASRGTSYGYTF
CDR3nt: TGTGCCAGCAGGGGGACTTCCTATGGCTACACCTTC

abundance: .
d_gene: TRBD2
v_gene: TRBV4-3
j_gene: TRBJ2-3
CDR3aa: CASSRGTSGGLSTDTQYF
CDR3nt: TGCGCCAGCAGCCGAGGCACTAGCGGGGGCCTTAGCACAGATACGCAGTATTTT

abundance: once
d_gene: .
v_gene: TRBV7-9
j_gene: TRBJ1-5
CDR3aa: CASSGASRDIGNQPQHF
CDR3nt: TGTGCCAGCAGCGGAGCGTCCCGGGACATAGGCAATCAGCCCCAGCATTTT

abundance: .
d_gene: .
v_gene: TRBV7-8
j_gene: TRBJ2-7
CDR3aa: CASSLATGTYSYEQYF
CDR3nt: TGTGCCAGCAGCTTAGCTACCGGGACTTACTCCTACGAGCAGTACTTC

abundance: .
d_gene: .
v_gene: TRBV11-2
j_gene: TRBJ2-3
CDR3aa: CASSHFDTQYF
CDR3nt: TGTGCCAGCAGCCATTTTGATACGCAGTATTTT

abundance: once
d_gene: .
v_gene: TRBV6-2/TRBV6-3
j_gene: TRBJ2-7
CDR3aa: CASSLLVSYEQYF
CDR3nt: TGTGCCAGCAGTTTACTAGTCTCCTACGAGCAGTACTTC

abundance: .
d_gene: TRBD1
v_gene: TRBV2
j_gene: TRBJ1-2
CDR3aa: CASSVEGAGHYGYTF
CDR3nt: TGTGCCAGCAGTGTGGAGGGGGCAGGCCACTATGGCTACACCTTC

abundance: few
d_gene: .
v_gene: TRBV19
j_gene: TRBJ1-5
CDR3aa: CASSMVLSNQPQHF
CDR3nt: TGTGCCAGTAGTATGGTCCTAAGCAATCAGCCCCAGCATTTT

abundance: .
d_gene: TRBD2
v_gene: TRBV3-1/TRBV3-2
j_gene: TRBJ2-5
CDR3aa: CASSQPGTRRAAQYF
CDR3nt: TGTGCCAGCAGCCAACCCGGGACTAGAAGAGCCGCCCAGTACTTC

abundance: .
d_gene: .
v_gene: TRBV5-5
j_gene: TRBJ1-2
CDR3aa: CASSFRERQNYGYTF
CDR3nt: TGTGCCAGCAGCTTCCGGGAACGCCAAAACTATGGCTACACCTTC

abundance: .
d_gene: .
v_gene: TRBV12-3/TRBV12-4
j_gene: TRBJ1-2
CDR3aa: CASRGQGYYGYTF
CDR3nt: TGTGCCAGCAGAGGGCAGGGGTACTATGGCTACACCTTC

abundance: .
d_gene: .
v_gene: TRBV7-3
j_gene: TRBJ2-1
CDR3aa: CASSSPPLAPEQFF
CDR3nt: TGTGCCAGCAGCTCCCCCCCCTTAGCACCTGAGCAGTTCTTC

abundance: .
d_gene: .
v_gene: TRBV5-6
j_gene: TRBJ1-2
CDR3aa: CASSLVEGRKLGYTF
CDR3nt: TGTGCCAGCAGCTTGGTAGAGGGCAGAAAGTTAGGCTACACCTTC

abundance: .
d_gene: TRBD2
v_gene: TRBV4-1
j_gene: TRBJ2-3
CDR3aa: CASSQDRERGTRTDTQYF
CDR3nt: TGCGCCAGCAGCCAAGATCGGGAGCGGGGGACCCGCACAGATACGCAGTATTTT

abundance: .
d_gene: .
v_gene: TRBV7-2
j_gene: TRBJ1-2
CDR3aa: CASSLEAGNGYTF
CDR3nt: TGTGCCAGCAGCTTAGAGGCGGGGAATGGCTACACCTTC

abundance: .
d_gene: TRBD2
v_gene: TRBV19
j_gene: TRBJ2-2
CDR3aa: CASSIDVAGGRTGELFF
CDR3nt: TGTGCCAGTAGTATAGATGTAGCGGGGGGAAGAACCGGGGAGCTGTTTTTT

abundance: .
d_gene: TRBD1
v_gene: TRBV19
j_gene: TRBJ1-2
CDR3aa: CASSDAGTGDYGYTF
CDR3nt: TGTGCCAGTAGCGACGCCGGGACAGGCGACTATGGCTACACCTTC

abundance: .
d_gene: .
v_gene: TRBV29-1
j_gene: TRBJ2-2
CDR3aa: CSVAGSGGWTGELFF
CDR3nt: TGCAGCGTTGCTGGGTCGGGGGGCTGGACCGGGGAGCTGTTTTTT

abundance: .
d_gene: TRBD1
v_gene: TRBV13
j_gene: TRBJ1-5
CDR3aa: CASSLGQGRQPQHF
CDR3nt: TGTGCCAGCAGCTTGGGACAGGGTAGGCAGCCCCAGCATTTT

abundance: .
d_gene: .
v_gene: TRBV5-1
j_gene: TRBJ2-1
CDR3aa: CASSLAWGGADEQFF
CDR3nt: TGCGCCAGCAGCTTGGCCTGGGGCGGGGCGGATGAGCAGTTCTTC

abundance: .
d_gene: TRBD1
v_gene: TRBV13
j_gene: TRBJ1-2
CDR3aa: CASRQLGGGYTF
CDR3nt: TGTGCCAGCAGACAACTAGGGGGCGGCTACACCTTC

abundance: .
d_gene: .
v_gene: TRBV6-5
j_gene: TRBJ1-4
CDR3aa: CASTGSTNEKLFF
CDR3nt: TGTGCCAGCACGGGGTCAACTAATGAAAAACTGTTTTTT

abundance: .
d_gene: TRBD1
v_gene: TRBV14
j_gene: TRBJ1-2
CDR3aa: CASSQRGTGGLNYGYTF
CDR3nt: TGTGCCAGCAGCCAGAGGGGAACAGGGGGACTTAACTATGGCTACACCTTC

abundance: .
d_gene: TRBD1
v_gene: TRBV20-1
j_gene: TRBJ2-1
CDR3aa: CSASNRGSPNEQFF
CDR3nt: TGCAGTGCTAGTAACAGGGGATCCCCTAATGAGCAGTTCTTC

abundance: .
d_gene: .
v_gene: TRBV4-1
j_gene: TRBJ1-6
CDR3aa: CASSQDPGNSPLHF
CDR3nt: TGCGCCAGCAGCCAAGATCCCGGTAATTCACCCCTCCACTTT

abundance: few
d_gene: .
v_gene: TRBV12-3/TRBV12-4
j_gene: TRBJ1-2
CDR3aa: CASNSGFYGYTF
CDR3nt: TGTGCCAGCAACTCGGGGTTTTATGGCTACACCTTC

abundance: .
d_gene: .
v_gene: TRBV19
j_gene: TRBJ2-3
CDR3aa: CASSTNHGNYLSTDTQYF
CDR3nt: TGTGCCAGTAGTACCAACCACGGGAACTACCTTTCCACAGATACGCAGTATTTT

abundance: few
d_gene: .
v_gene: TRBV10-3
j_gene: TRBJ1-2
CDR3aa: CAISDPGNYGYTF
CDR3nt: TGTGCCATCAGTGACCCAGGGAACTATGGCTACACCTTC

abundance: .
d_gene: TRBD1
v_gene: TRBV4-1
j_gene: TRBJ2-6
CDR3aa: CASSQAQGLANVLTF
CDR3nt: TGCGCCAGCAGCCAAGCACAGGGGTTGGCCAACGTCCTGACTTTC

abundance: .
d_gene: TRBD1
v_gene: TRBV6-4
j_gene: TRBJ2-5
CDR3aa: CASSDKSRTGRETQYF
CDR3nt: TGTGCCAGCAGTGACAAAAGTAGGACAGGGAGAGAGACCCAGTACTTC

abundance: once
d_gene: TRBD1
v_gene: TRBV29-1
j_gene: TRBJ1-2
CDR3aa: CSVGQGYGYTF
CDR3nt: TGCAGCGTTGGACAGGGCTATGGCTACACCTTC

abundance: .
d_gene: .
v_gene: TRBV7-9
j_gene: TRBJ2-7
CDR3aa: CASSFGGAGVYEQYF
CDR3nt: TGTGCCAGCAGCTTCGGAGGCGCCGGGGTGTACGAGCAGTACTTC

abundance: once
d_gene: TRBD2
v_gene: TRBV27
j_gene: TRBJ2-1
CDR3aa: CASWGLANYNEQFF
CDR3nt: TGTGCCAGCTGGGGACTAGCTAACTACAATGAGCAGTTCTTC

abundance: .
d_gene: .
v_gene: TRBV9
j_gene: TRBJ1-1
CDR3aa: CASSADLRGFSTEAFF
CDR3nt: TGTGCCAGCAGCGCGGATCTCAGGGGTTTCAGTACTGAAGCTTTCTTT

abundance: .
d_gene: TRBD1
v_gene: TRBV2
j_gene: TRBJ1-1
CDR3aa: CASCRDRGSPGNTEAFF
CDR3nt: TGTGCCAGCTGCCGGGACAGGGGATCTCCGGGGAACACTGAAGCTTTCTTT

abundance: .
d_gene: TRBD1
v_gene: TRBV7-8
j_gene: TRBJ1-5
CDR3aa: CASSGQGNQPQHF
CDR3nt: TGTGCCAGCAGCGGACAGGGGAATCAGCCCCAGCATTTT

abundance: .
d_gene: TRBD1
v_gene: TRBV20-1
j_gene: TRBJ1-5
CDR3aa: CSASYGTAGYSNQPQHF
CDR3nt: TGCAGTGCTAGTTATGGGACAGCCGGATATAGCAATCAGCCCCAGCATTTT

abundance: .
d_gene: .
v_gene: TRBV13
j_gene: TRBJ1-2
CDR3aa: CASSRGGDTNYGYTF
CDR3nt: TGTGCCAGCAGCCGAGGGGGGGACACGAACTATGGCTACACCTTC

abundance: .
d_gene: .
v_gene: TRBV13
j_gene: TRBJ2-3
CDR3aa: CASSLWSFDSTDTQYF
CDR3nt: TGTGCCAGCAGCTTATGGAGTTTCGATAGCACAGATACGCAGTATTTT

abundance: .
d_gene: .
v_gene: TRBV7-2
j_gene: TRBJ2-5
CDR3aa: CASSTGVTETQYF
CDR3nt: TGTGCCAGCAGCACCGGGGTTACCGAGACCCAGTACTTC

abundance: .
d_gene: TRBD1
v_gene: TRBV24-1
j_gene: TRBJ2-5
CDR3aa: CASSPGGETQYF
CDR3nt: TGTGCCAGCTCCCCAGGGGGAGAGACCCAGTACTTC

abundance: once
d_gene: TRBD1
v_gene: TRBV10-3
j_gene: TRBJ1-2
CDR3aa: CAITGQGNYGYTF
CDR3nt: TGTGCCATCACTGGACAGGGGAACTATGGCTACACCTTC

abundance: .
d_gene: TRBD1
v_gene: TRBV6-5
j_gene: TRBJ2-7
CDR3aa: CASSPGQGHYEQYF
CDR3nt: TGTGCCAGCAGCCCGGGACAGGGGCACTACGAGCAGTACTTC

abundance: .
d_gene: TRBD1
v_gene: TRBV13
j_gene: TRBJ1-5
CDR3aa: CASSTGTGVRSNQPQHF
CDR3nt: TGTGCCAGCAGCACCGGGACAGGGGTGAGGAGCAATCAGCCCCAGCATTTT